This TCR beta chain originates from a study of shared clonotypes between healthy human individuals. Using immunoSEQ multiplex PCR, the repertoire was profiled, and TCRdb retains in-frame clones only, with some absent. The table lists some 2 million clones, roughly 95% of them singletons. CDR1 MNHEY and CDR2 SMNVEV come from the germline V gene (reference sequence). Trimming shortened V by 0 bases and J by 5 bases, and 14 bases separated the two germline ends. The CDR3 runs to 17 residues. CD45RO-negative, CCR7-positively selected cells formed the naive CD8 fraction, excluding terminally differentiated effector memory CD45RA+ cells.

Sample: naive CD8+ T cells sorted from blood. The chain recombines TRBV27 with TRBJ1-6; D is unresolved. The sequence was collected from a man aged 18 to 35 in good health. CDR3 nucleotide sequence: TGTGCCAGCAGTTTATCGGCAGGAGATAGGGATAATTCACCCCTCCACTTT. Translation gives CASSLSAGDRDNSPLHF.